The sequence of this TCR beta chain was determined in a study of cytomegalovirus exposure and HLA in healthy donors. Study background: Earlier, 95 million to 130 million unique TCR beta sequences were recovered from approximately 180 million T cells by an analysis.

PCR was performed using 60 Vbeta and 13 Jbeta primers. In the authors' methods: Approximately 11 million shared chains were among the approximately 82 million unique TCR beta chains that a later analysis counted. Using immunoSEQ multiplex PCR, the repertoire was profiled, and TCRdb retains in-frame clones only, with some absent. V, J and clone size are taken as reported in that table, and D and trimming were inferred from the DNA itself. Of 150,000 to 200,000 clones detected, 68% appear once; the ten largest clones hold more than 9%. Unmatched junction bases numbered 4, after V lost 1 base and J lost 4 bases. There are 15 residues in the CDR3. CDR1 and CDR2 (germline): SGHRS, YFSETQ. General observations from the study: A later analysis by the authors found several of the most significant clusters apparently linked to common viral pathogens.

This clone came up a few times. Its target is unknown. This clonotype was obtained from a man aged 30-40 years in good health and CMV-seropositive. The sequenced sample was PBMCs. V gene TRBV5-1 combines with J gene TRBJ1-5; 8 bases fit TRBD1. The CDR3, as DNA: TGCGCCAGCAGCTTGCAGGGGGCGCAAAATCAGCCCCAGCATTTT. Translation gives CASSLQGAQNQPQHF.